This TCR beta chain was observed in a study of shared clonotypes between healthy human individuals. The CDR3 contains 15 residues. J gave up 4 bases and V 4 bases, and 5 bases lay outside the gene matches. The germline V gene has CDR1 MNHNS and CDR2 SASEGT. Clones were sequenced by immunoSEQ multiplex PCR, and TCRdb holds only the in-frame ones, with some missing. Seen here are a few hundred thousand clones, 77% observed once, and the top ten hold around 13%. The chain links TRBV6-1 to TRBJ2-1, with 9 bases matching TRBD1. The sequence was obtained from a woman in her thirties or forties in good health. Some clones in this sample may be carry-over from other donors' samples. The sequenced sample consisted of PBMCs. The CDR3 loop reads CASSAGTGNYNEQFF. The CDR3 DNA follows: TGTGCCAGCAGTGCCGGGACAGGGAATTACAATGAGCAGTTCTTC.